The source of this T cell receptor beta chain is a study of human T cells and chemical hapten exposure. Only one count was recorded for this clonotype. Time point of the sample: patch test 3, about 24 weeks after DPC sensitization. Regarding treatment: therapeutic diphenylcyclopropenone sensitization with weekly scalp DPC. The authors' total RNA extraction used unfractionated whole blood. Blood draws came before every patch-test application. MiXCR was run by TCRdb on the RACE reads, yielding one entry per CDR3 protein. The repertoire consists of over 35,000 distinct CDR3 sequences, with about 12% occurring once and the leading ten covering 2% to 2.5%. The ends lost 0 bases at V and 5 bases at J; junction bases unmatched: 4. The germline gives CDR1 LGHNA, CDR2 YSLEER. This CDR3 comprises 15 residues.

This rearrangement joins TRBV4-3 to TRBJ2-5; the match to TRBD1 covers 9 bases. The sequence came from a woman between 40 and 50 years old with alopecia areata. Some clones in this sample may be carry-over from other donors' samples. Sequencing was performed on whole blood, taken in connection with sensitization to the hapten diphenylcyclopropenone (DPC). The CDR3 sequence: CASSQDIGQGETQYF. The CDR3 bases are TGCGCCAGCAGCCAAGATATAGGACAGGGGGAGACCCAGTACTTC.